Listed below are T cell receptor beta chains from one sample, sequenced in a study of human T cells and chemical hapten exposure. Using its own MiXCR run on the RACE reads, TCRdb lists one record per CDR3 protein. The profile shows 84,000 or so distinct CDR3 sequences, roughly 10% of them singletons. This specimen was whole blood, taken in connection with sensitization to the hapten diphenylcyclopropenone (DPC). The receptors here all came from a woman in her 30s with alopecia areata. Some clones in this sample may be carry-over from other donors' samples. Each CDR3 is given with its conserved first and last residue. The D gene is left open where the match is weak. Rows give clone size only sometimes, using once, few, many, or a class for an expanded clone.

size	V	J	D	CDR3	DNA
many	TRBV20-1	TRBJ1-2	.	CSARVPMVPGSGYTF	TGCAGTGCTAGAGTCCCCATGGTCCCAGGGTCGGGCTACACCTTC
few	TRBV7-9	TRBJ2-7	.	CASSLGGLAYEQYF	TGTGCCAGCAGCTTAGGAGGGCTAGCTTACGAGCAGTACTTC
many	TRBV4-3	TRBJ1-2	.	CASSQDLGLSSGYTF	TGCGCCAGCAGCCAAGATCTGGGACTCTCGTCTGGCTACACCTTC
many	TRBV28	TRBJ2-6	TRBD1	CASETDRGKSGANVLTF	TGTGCCAGCGAAACGGACAGGGGTAAATCTGGGGCCAACGTCCTGACTTTC
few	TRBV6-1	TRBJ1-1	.	CATPPTVVRTEAFF	TGTGCCACCCCTCCTACAGTAGTGCGCACTGAAGCTTTCTTT
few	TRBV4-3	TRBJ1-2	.	CASSQAPGVGGHGYTF	TGCGCCAGCAGCCAAGCGCCAGGGGTTGGTGGGCATGGCTACACCTTC
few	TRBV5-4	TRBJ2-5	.	CASSLAFQETQYF	TGTGCCAGCAGCTTAGCTTTTCAAGAGACCCAGTACTTC
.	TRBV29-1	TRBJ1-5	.	CSVGQGDQPQHF	TGCAGCGTTGGGCAGGGAGATCAGCCCCAGCATTTT
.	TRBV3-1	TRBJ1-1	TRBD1	CASSQNRDRAAFF	TGTGCCAGCAGCCAAAACCGGGACAGGGCTGCTTTCTTT
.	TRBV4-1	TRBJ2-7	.	CASSQSEVRVVYEQYF	TGCGCCAGCAGCCAATCAGAGGTCAGGGTTGTCTACGAGCAGTACTTC
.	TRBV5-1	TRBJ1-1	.	CASSLEGVYTEAFF	TGCGCCAGCAGCTTGGAGGGGGTTTACACTGAAGCTTTCTTT
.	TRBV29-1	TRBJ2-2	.	CSVNTGELFF	TGCAGCGTGAACACCGGGGAGCTGTTTTTT
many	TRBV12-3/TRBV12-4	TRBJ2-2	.	CASSSRPRGLNTGELFF	TGTGCCAGCAGTTCTAGACCGCGGGGCTTAAACACCGGGGAGCTGTTTTTT
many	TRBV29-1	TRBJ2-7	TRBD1	CSVGETGYYEQYF	TGCAGCGTGGGGGAGACAGGGTACTACGAGCAGTACTTC
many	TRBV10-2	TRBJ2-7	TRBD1	CASGPGQGYEQYF	TGCGCCAGCGGACCGGGACAGGGCTACGAGCAGTACTTC
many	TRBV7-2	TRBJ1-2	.	CASSFAPLDGYTF	TGTGCCAGCAGCTTCGCCCCCCTCGATGGCTACACCTTC
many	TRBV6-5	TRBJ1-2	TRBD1	CASSYYRGAYGYTF	TGTGCCAGCAGTTATTACAGGGGAGCTTATGGCTACACCTTC
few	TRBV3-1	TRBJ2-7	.	CASSHGYEQYF	TGTGCCAGCAGCCACGGTTACGAGCAGTACTTC
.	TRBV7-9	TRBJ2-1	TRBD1	CASSLGQGNEQFF	TGTGCCAGCAGCTTAGGACAGGGCAATGAGCAGTTCTTC
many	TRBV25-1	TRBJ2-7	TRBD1	CASSGLTPDRGRQYEQYF	TGTGCCAGCAGTGGCCTAACCCCGGACAGGGGGCGACAGTACGAGCAGTACTTC
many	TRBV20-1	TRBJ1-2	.	CSLPRPGKNYGYTF	TGCAGCCTACCCCGGCCAGGAAAAAACTATGGCTACACCTTC
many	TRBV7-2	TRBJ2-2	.	CASSFRSVTGELFF	TGTGCCAGCAGCTTCCGTAGTGTCACCGGGGAGCTGTTTTTT
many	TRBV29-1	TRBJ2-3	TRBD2	CSVGLAGVPDTQYF	TGCAGCGTGGGCCTAGCGGGGGTCCCAGATACGCAGTATTTT
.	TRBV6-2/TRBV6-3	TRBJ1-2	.	CASSSWDGANYGYTF	TGTGCCAGCAGTTCCTGGGACGGAGCTAACTATGGCTACACCTTC
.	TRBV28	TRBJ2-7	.	CASNPTGLSYEQYF	TGTGCCAGCAACCCCACGGGGCTCTCCTACGAGCAGTACTTC
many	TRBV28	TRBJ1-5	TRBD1	CASSLTDRGLNQPQHF	TGTGCCAGCAGTTTGACGGACAGGGGGCTTAATCAGCCCCAGCATTTT
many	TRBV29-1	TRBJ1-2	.	CSVLRDPYRGYTF	TGCAGCGTTCTCAGAGACCCGTACCGTGGCTACACCTTC
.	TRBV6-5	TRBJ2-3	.	CASSYYDQRTDTQYF	TGTGCCAGCAGTTACTATGACCAACGTACGGATACGCAGTATTTT
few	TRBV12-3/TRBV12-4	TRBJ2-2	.	CASSWRGLRGTGELFF	TGTGCCAGCAGTTGGCGGGGACTTAGGGGCACCGGGGAGCTGTTTTTT
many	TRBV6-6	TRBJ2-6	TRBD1	CASSTKRRDRATGANVLTF	TGTGCCAGCAGTACCAAAAGGAGGGACAGGGCCACTGGGGCCAACGTCCTGACTTTC
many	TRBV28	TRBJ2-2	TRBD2	CASVGTSLTGELFF	TGTGCCAGCGTGGGGACTAGCCTCACCGGGGAGCTGTTTTTT
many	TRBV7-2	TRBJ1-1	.	CASSLAPNTEAFF	TGTGCCAGCAGCTTAGCGCCTAACACTGAAGCTTTCTTT
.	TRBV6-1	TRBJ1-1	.	CASSEVGLNTEAFF	TGTGCCAGCAGTGAAGTTGGACTGAACACTGAAGCTTTCTTT
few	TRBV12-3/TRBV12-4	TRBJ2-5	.	CASSLYGETQYF	TGTGCCAGCAGTTTATATGGGGAGACCCAGTACTTC
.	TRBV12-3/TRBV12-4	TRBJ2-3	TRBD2	CASSLGTTDTDTQYF	TGTGCCAGCAGTTTGGGGACTACCGACACAGATACGCAGTATTTT
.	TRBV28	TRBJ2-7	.	CASSRSDLTAFEQYF	TGTGCCAGCAGTCGATCGGACCTTACGGCCTTCGAGCAGTACTTC
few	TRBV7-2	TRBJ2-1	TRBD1	CASSRDRAAYNEQFF	TGTGCCAGCAGCCGCGACAGGGCGGCGTACAATGAGCAGTTCTTC
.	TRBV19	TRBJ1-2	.	CASSAQGVYSDGYTF	TGTGCCAGTAGTGCCCAGGGAGTTTATTCGGATGGCTACACCTTC
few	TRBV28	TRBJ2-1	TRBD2	CASSLGLAGASEQFF	TGTGCCAGCAGTTTAGGGCTAGCGGGAGCTAGTGAGCAGTTCTTC
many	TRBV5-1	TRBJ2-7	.	CASSESGTPEGEQYF	TGCGCCAGCAGCGAATCCGGGACACCCGAGGGGGAGCAGTACTTC
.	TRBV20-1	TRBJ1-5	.	CSARVGLGNQPQHF	TGCAGTGCTAGAGTGGGGTTGGGGAATCAGCCCCAGCATTTT
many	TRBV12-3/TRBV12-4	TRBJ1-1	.	CASSPPGHFMNTEAFF	TGTGCCAGCAGCCCCCCGGGACACTTCATGAACACTGAAGCTTTCTTT
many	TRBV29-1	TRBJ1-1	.	CSVVWSGQQAFF	TGCAGCGTAGTGTGGAGTGGACAACAAGCTTTCTTT
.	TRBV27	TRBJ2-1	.	CASSTLRHEQFF	TGTGCCAGCAGCACACTACGGCATGAGCAGTTCTTC
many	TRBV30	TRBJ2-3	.	CALSRGFTDTQYF	TGTGCCTTATCGCGGGGATTCACAGATACGCAGTATTTT
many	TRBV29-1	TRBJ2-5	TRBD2	CSVIAGAETQYF	TGCAGCGTTATAGCGGGAGCAGAGACCCAGTACTTC
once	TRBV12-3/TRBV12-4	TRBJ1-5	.	CASSLSRGNQPQHF	TGTGCCAGCAGTTTGTCGAGGGGCAATCAGCCCCAGCATTTT
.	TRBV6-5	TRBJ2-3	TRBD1	CASSYRLVPGQRTDTQYF	TGTGCCAGCAGTTACAGACTTGTCCCGGGACAGCGCACAGATACGCAGTATTTT
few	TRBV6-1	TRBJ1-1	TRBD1	CASRGQGYLTEAFF	TGTGCCAGCAGGGGACAGGGTTACCTCACTGAAGCTTTCTTT
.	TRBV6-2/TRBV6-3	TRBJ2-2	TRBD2	CASRGLAGPAGELFF	TGTGCCAGCAGGGGACTAGCGGGCCCTGCCGGGGAGCTGTTTTTT